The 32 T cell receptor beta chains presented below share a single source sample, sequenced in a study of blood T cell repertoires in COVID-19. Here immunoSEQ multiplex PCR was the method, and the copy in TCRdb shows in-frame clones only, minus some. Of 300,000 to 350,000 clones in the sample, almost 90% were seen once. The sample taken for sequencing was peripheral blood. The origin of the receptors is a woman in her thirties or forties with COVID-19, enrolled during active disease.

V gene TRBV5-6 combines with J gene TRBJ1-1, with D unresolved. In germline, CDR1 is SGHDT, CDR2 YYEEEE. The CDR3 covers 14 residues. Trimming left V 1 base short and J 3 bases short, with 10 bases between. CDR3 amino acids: CASSLYLRYTEAFF. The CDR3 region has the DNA TGTGCCAGCAGCTTGTATTTGCGGTACACTGAAGCTTTCTTT.

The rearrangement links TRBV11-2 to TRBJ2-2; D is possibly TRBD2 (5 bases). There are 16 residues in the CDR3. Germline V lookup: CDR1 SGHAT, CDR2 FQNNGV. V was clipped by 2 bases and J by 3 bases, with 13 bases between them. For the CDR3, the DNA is TGTGCCAGCAGCTTACAGGTCCCGGGGTACACCGGGGAGCTGTTTTTT. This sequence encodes CASSLQVPGYTGELFF. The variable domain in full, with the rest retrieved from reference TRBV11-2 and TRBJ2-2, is EAGVAQSPRYKIIEKRQSVAFWCNPISGHATLYWYQQILGQGPKLLIQFQNNGVVDDSQLPKDRFSAERLKGVDSTLKIQPAKLEDSAVYLCASSLQVPGYTGELFFGEGSRLTVL.

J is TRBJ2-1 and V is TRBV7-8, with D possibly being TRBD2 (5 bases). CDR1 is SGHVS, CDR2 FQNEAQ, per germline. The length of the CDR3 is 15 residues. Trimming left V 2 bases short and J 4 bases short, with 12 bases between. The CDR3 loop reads CASSLLSGAYNEQFF. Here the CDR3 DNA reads TGTGCCAGCAGCTTACTCAGCGGTGCTTACAATGAGCAGTTCTTC.

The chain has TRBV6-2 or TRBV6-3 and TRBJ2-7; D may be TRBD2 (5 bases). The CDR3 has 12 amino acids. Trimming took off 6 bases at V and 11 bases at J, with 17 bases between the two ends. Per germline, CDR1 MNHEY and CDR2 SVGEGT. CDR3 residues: CASSLRGAFKYF. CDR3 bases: TGTGCCAGCAGCCTCCGGGGAGCGTTTAAGTACTTC.

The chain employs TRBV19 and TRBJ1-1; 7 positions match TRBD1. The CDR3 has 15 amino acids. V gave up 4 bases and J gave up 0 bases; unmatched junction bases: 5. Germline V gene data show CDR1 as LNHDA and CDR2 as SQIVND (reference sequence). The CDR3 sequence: CASSRGQLMNTEAFF. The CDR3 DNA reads TGTGCCAGTAGTAGGGGACAGCTAATGAACACTGAAGCTTTCTTT.

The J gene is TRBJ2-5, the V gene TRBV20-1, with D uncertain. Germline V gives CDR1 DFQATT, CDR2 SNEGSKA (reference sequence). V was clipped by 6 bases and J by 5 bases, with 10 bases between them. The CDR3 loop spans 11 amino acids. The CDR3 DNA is TGCAGTGCCAAGCGCCCGGAGACCCAGTACTTC. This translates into CSAKRPETQYF.

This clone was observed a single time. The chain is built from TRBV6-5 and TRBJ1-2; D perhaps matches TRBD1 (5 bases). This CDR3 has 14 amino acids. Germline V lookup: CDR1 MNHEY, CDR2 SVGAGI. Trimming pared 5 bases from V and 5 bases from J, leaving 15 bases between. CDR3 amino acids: CASSSGSGAYGYTF. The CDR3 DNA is TGTGCCAGCAGTAGCGGGTCTGGGGCATATGGCTACACCTTC.

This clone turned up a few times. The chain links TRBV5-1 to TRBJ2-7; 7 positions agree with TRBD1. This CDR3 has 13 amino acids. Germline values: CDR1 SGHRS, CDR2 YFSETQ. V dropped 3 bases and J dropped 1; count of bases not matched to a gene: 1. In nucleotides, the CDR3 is TGCGCCAGCAGCTGGACAGGTTCCTACGAGCAGTACTTC. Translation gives CASSWTGSYEQYF.

CDR3 DNA: TGTGCCACCAGCAGAGAGAAGGGGCAAGAGACCCAGTACTTC. Residues: CATSREKGQETQYF. This chain connects TRBV15 to TRBJ2-5; D is possibly TRBD1 (5 bases). The CDR3 is 14 residues long. Trimming took off 0 bases at V and 2 bases at J, with 7 bases between the two ends. Germline lookup yields CDR1 LNHNV and CDR2 YYDKDF (reference sequence).

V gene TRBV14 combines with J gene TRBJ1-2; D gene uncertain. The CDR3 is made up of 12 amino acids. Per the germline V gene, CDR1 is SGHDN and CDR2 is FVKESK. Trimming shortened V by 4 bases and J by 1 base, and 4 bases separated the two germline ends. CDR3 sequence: CASSLSNYGYTF. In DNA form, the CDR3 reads TGTGCCAGCAGCCTGAGTAACTATGGCTACACCTTC. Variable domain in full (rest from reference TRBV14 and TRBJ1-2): EAGVTQFPSHSVIEKGQTVTLRCDPISGHDNLYWYRRVMGKEIKFLLHFVKESKQDESGMPNNRFLAERTGGTYSTLKVQPAELEDSGVYFCASSLSNYGYTFGSGTRLTVV.

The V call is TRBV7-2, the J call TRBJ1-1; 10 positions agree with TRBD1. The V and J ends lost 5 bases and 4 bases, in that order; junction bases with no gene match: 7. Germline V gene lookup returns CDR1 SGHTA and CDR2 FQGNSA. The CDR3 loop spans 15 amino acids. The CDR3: CASSPWDRGSTEAFF. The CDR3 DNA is TGTGCCAGCAGCCCGTGGGACAGGGGAAGCACTGAAGCTTTCTTT.

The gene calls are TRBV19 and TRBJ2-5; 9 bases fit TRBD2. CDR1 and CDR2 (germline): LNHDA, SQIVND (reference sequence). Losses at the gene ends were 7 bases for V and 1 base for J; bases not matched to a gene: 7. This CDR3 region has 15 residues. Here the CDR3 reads CASNQRGASQETQYF. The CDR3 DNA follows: TGTGCCAGTAATCAGCGGGGGGCGTCCCAAGAGACCCAGTACTTC.

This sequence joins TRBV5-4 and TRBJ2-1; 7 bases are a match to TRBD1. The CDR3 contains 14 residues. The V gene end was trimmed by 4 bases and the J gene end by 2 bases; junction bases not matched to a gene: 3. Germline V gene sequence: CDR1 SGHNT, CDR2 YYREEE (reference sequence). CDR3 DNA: TGTGCCAGCAGCCGACAGGGAACCTACAATGAGCAGTTCTTC. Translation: CASSRQGTYNEQFF.

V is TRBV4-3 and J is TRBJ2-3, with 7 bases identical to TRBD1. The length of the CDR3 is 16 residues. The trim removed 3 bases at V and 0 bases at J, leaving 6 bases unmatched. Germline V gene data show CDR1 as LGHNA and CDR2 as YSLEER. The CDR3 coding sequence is TGCGCCAGCAGCCACGGGACAGCCTCTAGCACAGATACGCAGTATTTT. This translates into CASSHGTASSTDTQYF.

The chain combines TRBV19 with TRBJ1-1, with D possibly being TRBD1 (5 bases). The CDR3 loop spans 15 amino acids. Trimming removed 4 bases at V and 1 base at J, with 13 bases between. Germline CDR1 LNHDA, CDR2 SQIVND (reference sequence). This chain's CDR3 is CASSTRTGGNTEAFF. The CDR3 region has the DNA TGTGCCAGTAGTACCCGGACGGGGGGGAACACTGAAGCTTTCTTT.

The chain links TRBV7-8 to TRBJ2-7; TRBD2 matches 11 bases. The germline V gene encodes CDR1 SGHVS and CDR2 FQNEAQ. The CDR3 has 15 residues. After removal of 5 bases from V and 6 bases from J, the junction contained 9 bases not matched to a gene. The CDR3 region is CASSPHSGGASEQYF. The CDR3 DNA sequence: TGTGCCAGCAGCCCCCATAGCGGGGGGGCCTCCGAGCAGTACTTC.

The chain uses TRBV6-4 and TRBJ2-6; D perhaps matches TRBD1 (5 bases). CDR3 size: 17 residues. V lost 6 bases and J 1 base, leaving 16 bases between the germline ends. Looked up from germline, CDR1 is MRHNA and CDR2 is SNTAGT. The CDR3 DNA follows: TGTGCCAGCAGACCCGGACAAATCTCGTCTGGGGCCAACGTCCTGACTTTC. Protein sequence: CASRPGQISSGANVLTF.

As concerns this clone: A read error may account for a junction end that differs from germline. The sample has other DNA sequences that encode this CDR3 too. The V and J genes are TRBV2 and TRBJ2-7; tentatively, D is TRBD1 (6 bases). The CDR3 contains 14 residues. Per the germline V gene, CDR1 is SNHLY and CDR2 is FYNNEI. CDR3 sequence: CASNPGTPIYEQYF. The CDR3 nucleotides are TGTGCTAGCAACCCCGGGACACCTATTTACGAGCAGTACTTC.

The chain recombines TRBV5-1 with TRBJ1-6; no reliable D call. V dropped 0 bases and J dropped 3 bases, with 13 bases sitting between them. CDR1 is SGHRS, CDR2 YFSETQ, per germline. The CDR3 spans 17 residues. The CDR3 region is CASSLELGEDYNSPLHF. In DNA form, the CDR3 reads TGCGCCAGCAGCTTGGAGTTAGGTGAGGACTATAATTCACCCCTCCACTTT.

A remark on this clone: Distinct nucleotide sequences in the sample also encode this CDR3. CDR3 sequence (DNA): TGTGCCAGCAGCCGGGACAGGGGACCCGAGCAGTACTTC. Its protein product is CASSRDRGPEQYF. The rearrangement links TRBV2 to TRBJ2-7; TRBD1 aligns across 10 bases. CDR1 is SNHLY, CDR2 FYNNEI, per germline. The CDR3 is 13 residues long. V shed 6 bases and J 6 bases; nucleotides not matched to a gene: 5. Variable domain in full (rest from reference TRBV2 and TRBJ2-7): EPEVTQTPSHQVTQMGQEVILRCVPISNHLYFYWYRQILGQKVEFLVSFYNNEISEKSEIFDDQFSVERPDGSNFTLKIRSTKLEDSAMYFCASSRDRGPEQYFGPGTRLTVT.

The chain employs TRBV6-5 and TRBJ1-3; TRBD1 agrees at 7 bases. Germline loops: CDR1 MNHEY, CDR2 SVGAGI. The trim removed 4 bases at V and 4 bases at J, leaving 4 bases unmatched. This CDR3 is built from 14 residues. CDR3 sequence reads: CASSLGGPGNTIYF. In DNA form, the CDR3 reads TGTGCCAGCAGTTTAGGGGGCCCCGGAAACACCATATATTTT.

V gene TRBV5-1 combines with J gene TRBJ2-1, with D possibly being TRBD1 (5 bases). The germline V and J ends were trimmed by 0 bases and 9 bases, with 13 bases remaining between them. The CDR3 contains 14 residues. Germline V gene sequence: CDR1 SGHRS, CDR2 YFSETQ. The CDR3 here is CASSLVPFQGEQFF. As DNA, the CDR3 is TGCGCCAGCAGCTTGGTCCCGTTTCAGGGTGAGCAGTTCTTC.

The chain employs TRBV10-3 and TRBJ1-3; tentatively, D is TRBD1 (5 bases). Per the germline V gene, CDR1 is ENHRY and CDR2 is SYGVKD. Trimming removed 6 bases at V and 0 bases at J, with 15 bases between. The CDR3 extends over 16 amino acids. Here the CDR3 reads CAIRRETVPSGNTIYF. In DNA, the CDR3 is TGTGCCATCAGACGAGAGACAGTTCCCTCTGGAAACACCATATATTTT.

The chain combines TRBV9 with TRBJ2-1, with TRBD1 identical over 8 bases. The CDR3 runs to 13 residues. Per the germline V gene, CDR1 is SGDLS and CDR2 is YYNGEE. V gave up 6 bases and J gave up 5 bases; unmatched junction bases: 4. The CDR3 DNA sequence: TGTGCCAGCACAGGGGGCCTAAACAATGAGCAGTTCTTC. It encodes CASTGGLNNEQFF.

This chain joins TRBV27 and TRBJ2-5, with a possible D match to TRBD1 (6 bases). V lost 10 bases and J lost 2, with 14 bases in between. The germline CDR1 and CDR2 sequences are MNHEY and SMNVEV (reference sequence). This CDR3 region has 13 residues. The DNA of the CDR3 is TGTGCCACCCTAAACAGGGAGCAAGAGACCCAGTACTTC. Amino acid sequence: CATLNREQETQYF.

CDR3 in amino acids: CASSLRGFGLVLFF. Written as DNA, the CDR3 is TGTGCCAGCAGTTTACGGGGGTTTGGGCTTGTACTGTTTTTT. The gene calls are TRBV28 and TRBJ1-4, with TRBD1 as a possible D gene (5 bases). The CDR3 consists of 14 residues. Germline V gene data show CDR1 as MDHEN and CDR2 as SYDVKM. V shed 2 bases and J shed 13 bases, with 17 bases lying between them.

The CDR3, as DNA: TGTGCCAGCAGCTCACGGGGGACGAACACCGGGGAGCTGTTTTTT. Amino acids: CASSSRGTNTGELFF. V gene TRBV11-2 combines with J gene TRBJ2-2; tentatively, D is TRBD2 (6 bases). The germline CDR1 and CDR2 sequences are SGHAT and FQNNGV. The V end lost 4 bases, the J end lost 0 bases, and 9 bases lay between the germline ends. This CDR3 is built from 15 residues.

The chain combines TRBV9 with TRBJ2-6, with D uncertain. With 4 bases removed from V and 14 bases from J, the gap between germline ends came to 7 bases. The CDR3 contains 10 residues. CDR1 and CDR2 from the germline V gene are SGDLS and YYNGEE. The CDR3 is CASSSLFLTF. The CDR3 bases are TGTGCCAGCAGCTCCCTCTTCCTGACTTTC.

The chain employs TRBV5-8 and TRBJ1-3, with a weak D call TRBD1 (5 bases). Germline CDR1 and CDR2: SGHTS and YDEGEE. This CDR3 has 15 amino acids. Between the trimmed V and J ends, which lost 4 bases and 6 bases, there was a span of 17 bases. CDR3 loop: CASSRRGGNENTIYF. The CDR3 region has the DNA TGTGCCAGCAGCCGTAGGGGAGGGAACGAAAACACCATATATTTT.

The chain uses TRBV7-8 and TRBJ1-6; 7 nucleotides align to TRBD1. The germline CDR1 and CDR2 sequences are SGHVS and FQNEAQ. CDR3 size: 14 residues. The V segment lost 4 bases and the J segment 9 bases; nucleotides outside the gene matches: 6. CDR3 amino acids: CASSYTGDSSPLHF. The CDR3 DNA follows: TGTGCCAGCAGCTACACAGGGGACAGTTCACCCCTCCACTTT. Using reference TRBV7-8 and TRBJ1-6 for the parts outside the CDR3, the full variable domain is GAGVSQSPRYKVAKRGQDVALRCDPISGHVSLFWYQQALGQGPEFLTYFQNEAQLDKSGLPSDRFFAERPEGSVSTLKIQRTQQEDSAVYLCASSYTGDSSPLHFGNGTRLTVT.

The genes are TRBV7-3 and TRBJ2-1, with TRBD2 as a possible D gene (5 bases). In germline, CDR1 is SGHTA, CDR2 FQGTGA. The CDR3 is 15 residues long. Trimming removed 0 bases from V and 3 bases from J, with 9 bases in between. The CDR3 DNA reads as TGTGCCAGCAGCTTAACTCGGGCGGGCTACAATGAGCAGTTCTTC. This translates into CASSLTRAGYNEQFF.

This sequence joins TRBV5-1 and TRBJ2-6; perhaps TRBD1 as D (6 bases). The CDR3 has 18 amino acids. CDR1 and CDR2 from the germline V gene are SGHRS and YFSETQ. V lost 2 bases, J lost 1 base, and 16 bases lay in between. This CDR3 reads CASSFFTGQTSGANVLTF. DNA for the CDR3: TGCGCCAGCAGCTTCTTTACGGGACAAACATCTGGGGCCAACGTCCTGACTTTC. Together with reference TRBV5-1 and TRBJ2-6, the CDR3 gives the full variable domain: KAGVTQTPRYLIKTRGQQVTLSCSPISGHRSVSWYQQTPGQGLQFLFEYFSETQRNKGNFPGRFSGRQFSNSRSEMNVSTLELGDSALYLCASSFFTGQTSGANVLTFGAGSRLTVL.